This TCR beta chain was identified in a study of fetal regulatory T cell absence and autoimmunity. The table came from immunoSEQ multiplex PCR; TCRdb's copy has only in-frame clones and leaves some out. The top ten clones hold 2% of a sample with about 95,000 clones, roughly 70% of them seen once. Germline V gene data show CDR1 as SGHVS and CDR2 as FQNEAQ. Trimming cost V 2 bases and J 3 bases; bases outside gene matches: 4. The CDR3 is made up of 14 amino acids. This sequence originates from a male donor with IPEX syndrome. V is TRBV7-8 and J is TRBJ2-7, with TRBD1 matching 7 bases. Sequencing was carried out using pancreas tissue. CDR3 residues: CASSLRGQFYEQYF. DNA for the CDR3: TGTGCCAGCAGCTTAAGGGGACAGTTCTACGAGCAGTACTTC.